The clone carrying this TCR beta chain was found a few times. The entry originates in a study of CD8+ T cells in alopecia areata. Germline assignment: CDR1 LNHDA and CDR2 SQIVND (reference sequence). V lost 10 bases and J lost 12; bases outside the gene matches: 13. The CDR3 loop spans 12 amino acids. Sample treatment: oral pan-JAK inhibitor, 5-10 mg twice daily. RNA, once extracted, was reverse transcribed into cDNA for use as the sequencing template. TCRdb's copy holds only in-frame clones and misses some; the assay was immunoSEQ multiplex PCR. The profile shows fewer than 250,000 clones, less than 45% of them singletons.

The sequences come from CD4+ T cells sorted from blood, collected at approximately week 36, from a patient treated with tofacitinib. The chain employs TRBV19 and TRBJ2-7; TRBD1 matches at 9 bases. This clonotype originated in a human donor with alopecia areata. CDR3 bases: TGTGCCACTGCCGGGACAGGGCCCAATCGGTACTTC. This codes for CATAGTGPNRYF. The variable domain in full, with the rest retrieved from reference TRBV19 and TRBJ2-7, is DGGITQSPKYLFRKEGQNVTLSCEQNLNHDAMYWYRQDPGQGLRLIYYSQIVNDFQKGDIAEGYSVSREKKESFPLTVTSAQKNPTAFYLCATAGTGPNRYFGPGTRLTVT.